This is a list of T cell receptor beta chains from one sample in a study of blood T cell repertoires in COVID-19. The data were produced by immunoSEQ multiplex PCR, yet TCRdb's version contains in-frame clones alone and is incomplete. Here the sample spans about 420,000 clones, about 87% being singletons. Material for sequencing was peripheral blood. These receptors were taken from a man younger than 35 with COVID-19, enrolled during active disease. CDR3s include the opening cysteine and the closing phenylalanine or tryptophan. Each record gives: D gene, J gene, V gene, clone size, CDR3 protein, CDR3 DNA. D genes are given only for firm matches. Clone size is stated in some rows and not others, as once, few, many or a class when expanded.

NA	TRBJ2-3	TRBV2	once	CASSFARQANTDTQYF	TGTGCCAGCAGCTTCGCCCGACAGGCGAACACAGATACGCAGTATTTT
NA	TRBJ1-5	TRBV6-6	NA	CASSYGAWQPQHF	TGTGCCAGCAGTTACGGGGCATGGCAGCCCCAGCATTTT
NA	TRBJ2-7	TRBV6-5	NA	CASSYGRGEQYF	TGTGCCAGCAGTTACGGGAGAGGCGAGCAGTACTTC
NA	TRBJ1-2	TRBV4-2	NA	CASSQDVPPVPNYGYTF	TGTGCCAGCAGCCAAGACGTACCTCCAGTCCCTAACTATGGCTACACCTTC
TRBD1	TRBJ1-1	TRBV11-2	NA	CASAPQGKRTEAFF	TGTGCCAGCGCCCCACAGGGGAAAAGGACTGAAGCTTTCTTT
NA	TRBJ2-3	TRBV20-1	NA	CSARVKDTQYF	TGCAGTGCTAGAGTTAAAGATACGCAGTATTTT
NA	TRBJ1-1	TRBV19	NA	CASRQLENTEAFF	TGTGCCAGTAGACAGTTAGAGAACACTGAAGCTTTCTTT
NA	TRBJ1-2	TRBV24-1	NA	CATSEPGTKSKHGYTF	TGTGCCACCAGTGAACCCGGGACAAAGTCGAAGCATGGCTACACCTTC
TRBD1	TRBJ1-1	TRBV5-5	NA	CASSSGQSVSMDTEAFF	TGTGCCAGCAGTTCGGGACAGTCGGTATCAATGGACACTGAAGCTTTCTTT
TRBD2	TRBJ2-1	TRBV7-3	NA	CASSLRGSGADNEQFF	TGTGCCAGCAGCTTAAGGGGGAGCGGGGCAGACAATGAGCAGTTCTTC
TRBD2	TRBJ2-7	TRBV13	NA	CASSLGLAGVNSYEQYF	TGTGCCAGCAGCCTAGGGTTAGCGGGGGTAAATTCCTACGAGCAGTACTTC
TRBD2	TRBJ2-1	TRBV3-1/TRBV3-2	NA	CASSQDPSGYNEQFF	TGTGCCAGCAGCCAAGATCCTAGCGGTTACAATGAGCAGTTCTTC
NA	TRBJ2-6	TRBV30	NA	CAYIRQAGANVLTF	TGTGCCTACATTCGACAGGCTGGGGCCAACGTCCTGACTTTC
NA	TRBJ2-7	TRBV24-1	NA	CATSDLEPPYEQYF	TGTGCCACCAGTGATTTAGAGCCACCCTACGAGCAGTACTTC
TRBD1	TRBJ2-5	TRBV19	NA	CASSPAAGGETQYF	TGTGCCAGTAGTCCCGCCGCAGGGGGCGAGACCCAGTACTTC
NA	TRBJ2-2	TRBV7-9	NA	CASSPGLNTGELFF	TGTGCCAGCAGCCCGGGACTGAACACCGGGGAGCTGTTTTTT
NA	TRBJ2-5	TRBV2	NA	CASSGQSTYQETQYF	TGTGCCAGCAGTGGACAGAGCACGTACCAAGAGACCCAGTACTTC
NA	TRBJ2-7	TRBV4-1	NA	CASSREFGEQYF	TGCGCCAGCAGTCGCGAGTTTGGCGAGCAGTACTTC
NA	TRBJ1-6	TRBV5-5	NA	CASSLDIGQGYNSPLHF	TGTGCCAGCAGCCTGGACATAGGGCAGGGTTATAATTCACCCCTCCACTTT
TRBD1	TRBJ2-3	TRBV6-1	NA	CASSETTGGADTQYF	TGTGCCAGCAGTGAGACGACAGGGGGCGCAGATACGCAGTATTTT
NA	TRBJ2-3	TRBV1	NA	CTSSQAVTDTQYF	TGCACCAGCAGCCAGGCCGTCACAGATACGCAGTATTTT
TRBD1	TRBJ2-5	TRBV2	NA	CASRFRQGAGETQYF	TGTGCCAGCAGGTTCCGACAGGGGGCGGGGGAGACCCAGTACTTC
NA	TRBJ2-7	TRBV6-1	NA	CASSEASGGRYEQYF	TGTGCCAGCAGTGAAGCGTCCGGGGGGCGGTACGAGCAGTACTTC
TRBD1	TRBJ1-1	TRBV4-1	NA	CASSQEWDRGSTEAFF	TGCGCCAGCAGCCAAGAATGGGACAGGGGTTCCACTGAAGCTTTCTTT
NA	TRBJ1-2	TRBV19	NA	CASHAGEGGYTF	TGTGCCAGCCACGCAGGGGAAGGTGGCTACACCTTC
NA	TRBJ2-3	TRBV7-3	NA	CASSLGGTRAGTQYF	TGTGCCAGCAGCTTAGGAGGGACGCGGGCGGGTACGCAGTATTTT
NA	TRBJ2-5	TRBV15	NA	CATSRDLEETQYF	TGTGCCACCAGCAGAGATCTCGAAGAGACCCAGTACTTC
NA	TRBJ1-3	TRBV7-2	NA	CASSLVYSGNTIYF	TGTGCCAGCAGCTTAGTGTACTCTGGAAACACCATATATTTT
TRBD1	TRBJ2-3	TRBV24-1	NA	CATSDHGQGADTQYF	TGTGCCACCAGTGATCATGGACAGGGGGCAGATACGCAGTATTTT
TRBD2	TRBJ2-3	TRBV7-8	NA	CASSLPGLEKDTQYF	TGTGCCAGCAGCCTCCCGGGACTAGAGAAAGATACGCAGTATTTT